Below, 19 T cell receptor beta chains from the same sample are listed, as sequenced in a study of cytomegalovirus exposure and HLA in healthy donors. The PCR contained 60 Vbeta and 13 Jbeta primers. The table came from immunoSEQ multiplex PCR; TCRdb's copy has only in-frame clones and leaves some out. The sample consists of approximately 130,000 clones, just under 90% of them appearing once. The sequencing input was PBMCs. The source is a woman aged 25 to 45 in good health and CMV-seronegative.

This clone was counted only a few times. The chain links TRBV6-5 to TRBJ1-6, with D possibly matching TRBD1 (6 bases). V gave up 6 bases and J gave up 9 bases, with 18 bases separating them. The CDR3 has 15 amino acids. Per the germline V gene, CDR1 is MNHEY and CDR2 is SVGAGI. CDR3 nucleotide sequence: TGTGCCAGCAGCCGGGAACAGGGCTTGATTTCACCCCTCCACTTT. It specifies CASSREQGLISPLHF.

The rearrangement links TRBV28 to TRBJ2-3; TRBD1 might be the D (6 bases). This CDR3 has 14 residues. The germline V gene has CDR1 MDHEN and CDR2 SYDVKM. Trimming stripped 5 bases from V and 3 bases from J, with 12 bases between. In DNA, the CDR3 is TGTGCCAGCAGTAACAGGGTTGTTACAGATACGCAGTATTTT. Protein: CASSNRVVTDTQYF. Full variable domain (rest looked up from reference TRBV28 and TRBJ2-3): DVKVTQSSRYLVKRTGEKVFLECVQDMDHENMFWYRQDPGLGLRLIYFSYDVKMKEKGDIPEGYSVSREKKERFSLILESASTNQTSMYLCASSNRVVTDTQYFGPGTRLTVL.

In the case of this clone: One end of the junction fails to match germline, which may point to a read error. The chain recombines TRBV19 with TRBJ1-1, with TRBD1 matching 7 bases. CDR1 and CDR2 (germline): LNHDA, SQIVND (reference sequence). This CDR3 region has 9 residues. CDR3 sequence: CASNDRADF. The DNA of the CDR3 is TGTGCCAGTAACGACAGGGCCGATTTT.

This sequence joins TRBV18 and TRBJ2-1; 8 bases agree with TRBD1. This CDR3 region has 14 residues. The germline gives CDR1 KGHSH, CDR2 LQKENI. With V trimmed by 6 bases and J by 3 bases, 4 bases remained unmatched. The CDR3: CASSPGQGYNEQFF. Here the CDR3 DNA reads TGTGCCAGCTCGCCCGGACAGGGCTACAATGAGCAGTTCTTC.

This sequence joins TRBV29-1 and TRBJ2-7; 11 bases map to TRBD2. This CDR3 is built from 12 residues. V lost 5 bases and J lost 6; bases outside the gene matches: 3. CDR1 SQVTM and CDR2 ANQGSEA come from the germline V gene. CDR3 sequence: CSVQLAGVEQYF. In DNA, the CDR3 is TGCAGCGTTCAACTAGCGGGAGTCGAGCAGTACTTC.

A single count supports this clone. The chain combines TRBV7-9 with TRBJ1-1; possible D gene TRBD1, 5 bases. V gave up 1 base and J gave up 0 bases, with 15 bases separating them. This CDR3 has 17 residues. The V gene's germline CDR1 is SEHNR and CDR2 FQNEAQ (reference sequence). The CDR3 DNA reads TGTGCCAGCAGCTTAGGTCGCGTTGGGGGGATGAACACTGAAGCTTTCTTT. Translating gives CASSLGRVGGMNTEAFF.

V is TRBV5-1 and J is TRBJ2-2; D may be TRBD1 (6 bases). Germline V gene lookup returns CDR1 SGHRS and CDR2 YFSETQ. The ends were cut back, 4 bases at V and 5 bases at J, with 12 bases in the middle. The CDR3 loop spans 14 amino acids. CDR3 in DNA: TGCGCCAGCAGCCCAGGGGTCGGTACCGGGGAGCTGTTTTTT. This codes for CASSPGVGTGELFF.

This chain connects TRBV15 to TRBJ1-4; maybe TRBD1 (6 bases). Germline lookup yields CDR1 LNHNV and CDR2 YYDKDF (reference sequence). Trimming took 0 bases from V and 7 from J, leaving 12 bases between them. The CDR3 totals 15 residues. CDR3 sequence reads: CATSRERGHSEKLFF. CDR3 in DNA: TGTGCCACCAGCAGAGAAAGGGGACACAGTGAAAAACTGTTTTTT.

This chain joins TRBV4-3 and TRBJ1-2, with D possibly being TRBD1 (5 bases). CDR1 is LGHNA and CDR2 is YSLEER in the germline V gene. Trimming stripped 0 bases from V and 4 bases from J, with 15 bases between. CDR3 size: 16 residues. As DNA, the CDR3 is TGCGCCAGCAGCCAAGAGGGGGGGGAGAAGGGCTATGGCTACACCTTC. Residues: CASSQEGGEKGYGYTF.

The rearrangement joins TRBV6-5 to TRBJ1-4; 9 bases line up with TRBD1. The germline gives CDR1 MNHEY, CDR2 SVGAGI. The CDR3 sequence is 16 residues long. J was trimmed by 8 bases and V by 2 bases; bases with no gene match: 9. The CDR3, as DNA: TGTGCCAGCAGTTACAAACAGGGGGCGAGTGGGGAAAAACTGTTTTTT. This sequence encodes CASSYKQGASGEKLFF.

This chain connects TRBV6-5 to TRBJ2-7, with TRBD1 as a possible D gene (6 bases). Trimming left V 5 bases short and J 7 bases short, with 12 bases between. Germline V gene data show CDR1 as MNHEY and CDR2 as SVGAGI. This CDR3 spans 12 amino acids. The CDR3 DNA is TGTGCCAGCAGTACCTTAGGACAGGAGCAGTACTTC. This translates into CASSTLGQEQYF.

This clone was observed a single time. CDR3 sequence: CASSYESGRYEQYF. CDR3 DNA: TGTGCCAGCAGTTACGAGTCAGGGCGGTACGAGCAGTACTTC. The chain combines TRBV6-5 with TRBJ2-7; TRBD1 might be the D (5 bases). Per germline, CDR1 MNHEY and CDR2 SVGAGI. The CDR3 is 14 residues long. The V end lost 2 bases, the J end lost 4 bases, and 12 bases lay between the germline ends.

The V and J genes are TRBV6-1 and TRBJ2-5; tentative D call: TRBD1 (6 bases). The DNA matches TRBJ2-7 better at its end, which makes the J call doubtful. This CDR3 is built from 15 residues. Per the germline V gene, CDR1 is MNHNS and CDR2 is SASEGT. The CDR3 spells CASSESRGVGYEQYF. CDR3 coding DNA: TGTGCCAGCAGTGAGTCCAGGGGTGTGGGCTACGAGCAGTACTTC.

This chain links TRBV18 with TRBJ2-3, with TRBD2 matching 7 bases. The CDR3 has 17 amino acids. The germline V gene has CDR1 KGHSH and CDR2 LQKENI. V trimming: 3 bases; J trimming: 0 bases; junction bases outside the gene matches: 9. The CDR3 loop reads CASSPNLAAKSTDTQYF. CDR3 in DNA: TGTGCCAGCTCACCGAACCTAGCGGCCAAGAGCACAGATACGCAGTATTTT.

The chain links TRBV7-8 to TRBJ2-1; 9 nucleotides agree with TRBD2. The germline CDR1 and CDR2 sequences are SGHVS and FQNEAQ. Trimming cost V 5 bases and J 15 bases; bases outside gene matches: 11. The CDR3 loop spans 13 amino acids. The DNA for the CDR3 is TGTGCCAGCAGCCCGGCCCCGGGACTAGCCTGGTTCTTC. It specifies CASSPAPGLAWFF.

As regards this clone: A junction end diverges from the germline sequence, so it may reflect a read error. The chain links TRBV7-9 to TRBJ2-1; 7 positions match TRBD1. CDR3 length equals 16 residues. Germline V gene lookup returns CDR1 SEHNR and CDR2 FQNEAQ (reference sequence). The CDR3 protein is CSSSPLTGSSYNEQFF. CDR3 nucleotide sequence: TGTTCCAGCAGCCCCCTGACAGGGAGCTCCTACAATGAGCAGTTCTTC.

This sequence joins TRBV15 and TRBJ2-3; 7 bases map to TRBD1. CDR1 and CDR2 from the germline V gene are LNHNV and YYDKDF (reference sequence). This CDR3 contains 15 residues. J gave up 2 bases and V 6 bases, and 8 bases lay outside the gene matches. The CDR3 nucleotides are TGTGCCACCAGTGTGTACAGGGGACCCACAGATACGCAGTATTTT. Translation gives CATSVYRGPTDTQYF.

The chain joins TRBV9 to TRBJ1-4; no clear D gene. Trimming stripped 9 bases from V and 5 bases from J, with 17 bases between. The CDR3 is 14 amino acids. Germline V gene lookup returns CDR1 SGDLS and CDR2 YYNGEE. CDR3 nucleotides: TGTGCCACTGTCCCGCTGGCCTGGAATGAAAAACTGTTTTTT. This sequence encodes CATVPLAWNEKLFF.

This clone was observed once. V usage is TRBV7-9 and J usage is TRBJ2-7; a weak D match, TRBD2 (6 bases). Germline loops: CDR1 SEHNR, CDR2 FQNEAQ (reference sequence). The CDR3 is 14 residues long. V was pared by 7 bases and J by 3 bases, with 16 bases between. The CDR3 DNA follows: TGTGCCAGCACCAAGACCGGGACTGACTACGAGCAGTACTTC. This gives the protein CASTKTGTDYEQYF.